The text below deals with one TCR beta chain. The target antigen is unknown. This record belongs to a study of shared clonotypes between healthy human individuals. Overall study results and limits: Across a handful of donors, naive CD4 shared roughly 5.1%, naive CD8 3.5% to 4%, memory CD4 roughly 2.3%, memory CD8 under 0.5%.

Libraries were prepared by immunoSEQ multiplex PCR; TCRdb keeps only in-frame clonotypes and omits some of them. The sample gives under 2.5 million clones, just under 95% of which show up once; about 0.36% is in the top ten. This TCR was recovered from a man younger than 30 in good health. Some clones in this sample may be carry-over from other donors' samples. The sequencing sample was made of naive CD4+ T cells from PBMCs. Subset here: CD45RA+ positively selected.

This chain's CDR3 is CASSLAGTQGRETQYF. The CDR3 DNA reads TGCGCCAGCAGCTTAGCAGGGACTCAGGGAAGGGAGACCCAGTACTTC. The rearrangement links TRBV5-1 to TRBJ2-5; the D gene is possibly TRBD2 (6 bases). In germline, CDR1 is SGHRS, CDR2 YFSETQ. The CDR3 contains 16 residues. Trimming shortened V by 2 bases and J by 5 bases, and 19 bases separated the two germline ends.